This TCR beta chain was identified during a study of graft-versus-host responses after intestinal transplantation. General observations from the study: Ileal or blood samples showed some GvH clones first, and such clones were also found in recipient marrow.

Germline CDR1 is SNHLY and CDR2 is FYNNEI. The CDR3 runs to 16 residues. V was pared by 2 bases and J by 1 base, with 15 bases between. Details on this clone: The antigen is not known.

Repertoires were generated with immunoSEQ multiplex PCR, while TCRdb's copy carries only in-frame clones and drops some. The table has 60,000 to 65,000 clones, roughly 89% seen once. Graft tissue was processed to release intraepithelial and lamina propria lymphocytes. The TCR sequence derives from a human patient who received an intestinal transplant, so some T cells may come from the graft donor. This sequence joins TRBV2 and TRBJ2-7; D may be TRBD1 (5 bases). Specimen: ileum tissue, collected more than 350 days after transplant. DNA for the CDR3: TGTGCCAGCAGTGAAAGGTGGCCAGGGAAATCCTACGAGCAGTACTTC. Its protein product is CASSERWPGKSYEQYF.